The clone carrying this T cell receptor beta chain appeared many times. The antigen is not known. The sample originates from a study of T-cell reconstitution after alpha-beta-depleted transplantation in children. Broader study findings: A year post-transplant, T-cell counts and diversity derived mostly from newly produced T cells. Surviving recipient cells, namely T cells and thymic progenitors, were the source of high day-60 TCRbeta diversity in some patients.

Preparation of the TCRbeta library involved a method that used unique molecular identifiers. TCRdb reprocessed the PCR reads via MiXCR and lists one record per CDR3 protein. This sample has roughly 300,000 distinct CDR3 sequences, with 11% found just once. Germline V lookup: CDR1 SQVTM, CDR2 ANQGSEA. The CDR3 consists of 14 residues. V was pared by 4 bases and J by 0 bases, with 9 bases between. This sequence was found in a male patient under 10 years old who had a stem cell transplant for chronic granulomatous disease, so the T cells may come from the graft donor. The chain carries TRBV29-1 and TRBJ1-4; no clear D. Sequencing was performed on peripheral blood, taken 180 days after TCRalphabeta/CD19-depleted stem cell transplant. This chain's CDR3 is CSVVPAATNEKLFF. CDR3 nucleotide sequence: TGCAGCGTTGTTCCGGCCGCAACTAATGAAAAACTGTTTTTT.